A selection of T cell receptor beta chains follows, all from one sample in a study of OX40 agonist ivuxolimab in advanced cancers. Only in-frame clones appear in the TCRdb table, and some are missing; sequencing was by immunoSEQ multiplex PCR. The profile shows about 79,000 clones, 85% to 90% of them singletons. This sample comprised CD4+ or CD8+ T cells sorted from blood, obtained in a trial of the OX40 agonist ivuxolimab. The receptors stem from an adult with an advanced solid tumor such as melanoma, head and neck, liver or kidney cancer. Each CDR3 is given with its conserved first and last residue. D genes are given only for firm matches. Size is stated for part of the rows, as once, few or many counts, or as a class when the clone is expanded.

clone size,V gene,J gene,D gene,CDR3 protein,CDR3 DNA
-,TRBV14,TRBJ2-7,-,CASSQDWNKQYF,TGTGCCAGCAGCCAAGATTGGAACAAGCAGTACTTC
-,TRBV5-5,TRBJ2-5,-,CASSFSGTQETQYF,TGTGCCAGCAGCTTCTCAGGGACACAAGAGACCCAGTACTTC
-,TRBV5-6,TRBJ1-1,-,CASSFTTYGGANTEAFF,TGTGCCAGCAGCTTCACTACCTACGGGGGTGCGAACACTGAAGCTTTCTTT
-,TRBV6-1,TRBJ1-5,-,CASSEAEGRQPQHF,TGTGCCAGCAGTGAAGCTGAGGGGAGGCAGCCCCAGCATTTT
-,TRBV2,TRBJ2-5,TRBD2,CASTLRGGRSQETQYF,TGTGCCAGCACCCTAAGGGGCGGGAGATCGCAAGAGACCCAGTACTTC
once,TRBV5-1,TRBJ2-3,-,CASSLWTGTDTQYF,TGCGCCAGCAGCTTGTGGACGGGCACAGATACGCAGTATTTT
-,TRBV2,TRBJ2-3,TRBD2,CASGGLAGGTDTQYF,TGTGCCAGCGGTGGACTAGCGGGAGGCACAGATACGCAGTATTTT
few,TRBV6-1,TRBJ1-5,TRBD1,CASSALPGQGKQPQHF,TGTGCCAGCAGTGCCCTCCCGGGACAGGGAAAACAGCCCCAGCATTTT
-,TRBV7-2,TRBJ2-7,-,CASSLSRTVPYEQYF,TGTGCCAGCAGCCTATCGAGGACAGTTCCCTACGAGCAGTACTTC
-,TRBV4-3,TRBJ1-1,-,CASSLLRAGGNTEAFF,TGCGCCAGCAGCCTCCTCCGGGCGGGAGGGAACACTGAAGCTTTCTTT
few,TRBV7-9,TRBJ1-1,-,CASSLEAPGTEAFF,TGTGCCAGCAGCTTAGAGGCCCCTGGAACTGAAGCTTTCTTT
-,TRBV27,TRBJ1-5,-,CASSLGGWSSNQPQHF,TGTGCCAGCAGTTTAGGGGGCTGGAGCAGCAATCAGCCCCAGCATTTT
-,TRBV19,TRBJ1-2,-,CASSPGYGYTF,TGTGCCAGTAGTCCAGGGTACGGCTACACCTTC
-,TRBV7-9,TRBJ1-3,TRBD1,CASSDTGTGANTIYF,TGTGCCAGCAGCGATACCGGGACAGGGGCAAACACCATATATTTT
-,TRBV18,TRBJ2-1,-,CASSPVYEQFF,TGTGCCAGCTCACCGGTTTATGAGCAGTTCTTC
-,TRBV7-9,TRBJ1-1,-,CASSLAVSGGTEAFF,TGTGCCAGCAGCTTAGCCGTTTCCGGTGGGACTGAAGCTTTCTTT
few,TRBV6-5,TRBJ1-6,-,CASSPMRGDSPLHF,TGTGCCAGCAGCCCCATGAGGGGGGATTCACCCCTCCACTTT
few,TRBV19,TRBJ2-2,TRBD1,CASDRGPTGELFF,TGTGCCAGTGACAGGGGGCCGACCGGGGAGCTGTTTTTT
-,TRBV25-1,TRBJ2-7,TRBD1,CASSLSGQGAYEQYF,TGTGCCAGCAGTCTCTCGGGACAGGGGGCCTACGAGCAGTACTTC